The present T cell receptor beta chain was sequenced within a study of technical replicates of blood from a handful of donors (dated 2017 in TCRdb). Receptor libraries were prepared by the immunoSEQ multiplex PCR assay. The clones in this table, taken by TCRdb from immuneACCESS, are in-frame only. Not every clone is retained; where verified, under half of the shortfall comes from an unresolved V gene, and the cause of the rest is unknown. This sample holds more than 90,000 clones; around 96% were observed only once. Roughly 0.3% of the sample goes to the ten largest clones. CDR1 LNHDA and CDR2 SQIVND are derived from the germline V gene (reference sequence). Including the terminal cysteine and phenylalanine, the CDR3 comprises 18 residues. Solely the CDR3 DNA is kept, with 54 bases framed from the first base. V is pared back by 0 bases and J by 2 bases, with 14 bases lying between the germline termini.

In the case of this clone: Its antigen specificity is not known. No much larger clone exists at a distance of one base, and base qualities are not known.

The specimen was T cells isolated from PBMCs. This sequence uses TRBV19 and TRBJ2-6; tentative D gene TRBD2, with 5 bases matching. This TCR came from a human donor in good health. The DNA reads TGTGCCAGTAGTATAGATCGGGGTCTTCTACCTGGGGCCAACGTCCTGACTTTC. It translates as CASSIDRGLLPGANVLTF.